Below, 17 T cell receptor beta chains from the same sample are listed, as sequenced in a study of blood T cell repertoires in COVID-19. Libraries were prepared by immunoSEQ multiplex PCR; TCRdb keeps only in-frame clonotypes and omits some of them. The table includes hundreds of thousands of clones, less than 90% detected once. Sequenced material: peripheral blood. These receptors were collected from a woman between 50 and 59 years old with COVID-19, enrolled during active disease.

CDR3 in amino acids: CASSPRGGSIYEQYF. Written as DNA, the CDR3 is TGTGCCAGCAGCCCCCGGGGGGGGAGTATCTACGAGCAGTACTTC. J is TRBJ2-7 and V is TRBV3-1 (or the pseudogene TRBV3-2); 8 bases map to TRBD2. The germline gives CDR1 LGHDT, CDR2 YNNKEL (reference sequence). CDR3 size: 15 residues. The junction had 8 bases not matched to a gene; V was cut back by 4 bases and J by 3 bases.

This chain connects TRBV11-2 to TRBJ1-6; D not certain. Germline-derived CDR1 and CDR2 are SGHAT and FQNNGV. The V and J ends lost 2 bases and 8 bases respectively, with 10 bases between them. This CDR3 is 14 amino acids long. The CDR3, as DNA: TGTGCCAGCAGCTTACGCCCCTCGGATTCACCCCTCCACTTT. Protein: CASSLRPSDSPLHF.

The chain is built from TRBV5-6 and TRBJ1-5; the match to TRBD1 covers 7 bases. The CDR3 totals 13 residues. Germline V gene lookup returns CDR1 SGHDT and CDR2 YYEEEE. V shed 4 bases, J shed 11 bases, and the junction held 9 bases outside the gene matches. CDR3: CASSPNRDRAQHF. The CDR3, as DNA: TGTGCCAGCAGCCCAAACCGCGACAGGGCCCAGCATTTT.

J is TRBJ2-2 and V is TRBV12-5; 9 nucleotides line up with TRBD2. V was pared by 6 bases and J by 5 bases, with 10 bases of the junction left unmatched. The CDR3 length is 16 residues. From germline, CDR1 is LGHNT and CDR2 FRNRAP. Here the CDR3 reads CASGPRRGGRTGELFF. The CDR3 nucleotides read TGTGCTAGTGGACCCCGGCGGGGGGGTAGGACCGGGGAGCTGTTTTTT. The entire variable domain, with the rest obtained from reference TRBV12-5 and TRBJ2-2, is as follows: DARVTQTPRHKVTEMGQEVTMRCQPILGHNTVFWYRQTMMQGLELLAYFRNRAPLDDSGMPKDRFSAEMPDATLATLKIQPSEPRDSAVYFCASGPRRGGRTGELFFGEGSRLTVL.

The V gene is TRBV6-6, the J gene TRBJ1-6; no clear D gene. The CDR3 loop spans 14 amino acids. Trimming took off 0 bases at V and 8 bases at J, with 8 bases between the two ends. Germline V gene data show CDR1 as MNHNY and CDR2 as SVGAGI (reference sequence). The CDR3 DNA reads TGTGCCAGCAGTTACTCGATCGGGGATTCACCCCTCCACTTT. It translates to CASSYSIGDSPLHF.

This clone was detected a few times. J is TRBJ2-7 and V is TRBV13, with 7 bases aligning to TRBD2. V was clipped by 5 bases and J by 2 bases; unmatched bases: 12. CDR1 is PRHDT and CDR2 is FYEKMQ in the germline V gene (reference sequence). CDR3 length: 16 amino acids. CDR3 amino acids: CASSPVAGGSAYEQYF. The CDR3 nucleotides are TGTGCCAGCAGCCCTGTAGCGGGTGGGTCGGCCTACGAGCAGTACTTC.

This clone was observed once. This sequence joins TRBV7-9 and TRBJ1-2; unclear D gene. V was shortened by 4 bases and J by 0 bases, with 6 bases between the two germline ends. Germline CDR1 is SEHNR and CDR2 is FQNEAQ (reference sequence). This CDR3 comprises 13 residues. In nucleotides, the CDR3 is TGTGCCAGCAGCTCGGGAACTAACTATGGCTACACCTTC. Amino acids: CASSSGTNYGYTF.

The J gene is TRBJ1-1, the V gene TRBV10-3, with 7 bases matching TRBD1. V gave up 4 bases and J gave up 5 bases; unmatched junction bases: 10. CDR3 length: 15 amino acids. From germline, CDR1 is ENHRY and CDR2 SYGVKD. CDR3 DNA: TGTGCCATCAGTGCAGGACAGGAGGGTGCGACTGAAGCTTTCTTT. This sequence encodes CAISAGQEGATEAFF.

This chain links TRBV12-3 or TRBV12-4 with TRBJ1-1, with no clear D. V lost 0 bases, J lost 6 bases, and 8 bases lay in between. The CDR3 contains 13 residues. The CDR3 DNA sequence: TGTGCCAGCAGTTTAGCTTCGTACTCTGAAGCTTTCTTT. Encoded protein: CASSLASYSEAFF.

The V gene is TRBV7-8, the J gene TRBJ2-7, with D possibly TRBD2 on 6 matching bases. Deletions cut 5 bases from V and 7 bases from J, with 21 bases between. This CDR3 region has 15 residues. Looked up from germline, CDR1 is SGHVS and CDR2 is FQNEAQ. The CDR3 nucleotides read TGTGCCAGCAGCCCTGGGCTAGCGCAGTGGGGAGAGCAGTACTTC. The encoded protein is CASSPGLAQWGEQYF.

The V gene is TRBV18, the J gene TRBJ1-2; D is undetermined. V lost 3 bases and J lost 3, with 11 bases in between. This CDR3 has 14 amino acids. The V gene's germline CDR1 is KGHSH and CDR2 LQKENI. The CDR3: CASSPGVGDYGYTF. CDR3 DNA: TGTGCCAGCTCACCCGGGGTAGGCGACTATGGCTACACCTTC. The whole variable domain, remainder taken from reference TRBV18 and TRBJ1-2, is NAGVMQNPRHLVRRRGQEARLRCSPMKGHSHVYWYRQLPEEGLKFMVYLQKENIIDESGMPKERFSAEFPKEGPSILRIQQVVRGDSAAYFCASSPGVGDYGYTFGSGTRLTVV.

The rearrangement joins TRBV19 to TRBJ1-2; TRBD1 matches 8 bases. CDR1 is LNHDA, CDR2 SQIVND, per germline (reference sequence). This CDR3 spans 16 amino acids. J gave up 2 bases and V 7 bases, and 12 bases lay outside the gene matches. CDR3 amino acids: CASTDTGGGPNYGYTF. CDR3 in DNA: TGTGCCAGTACCGACACAGGGGGGGGGCCGAACTATGGCTACACCTTC.

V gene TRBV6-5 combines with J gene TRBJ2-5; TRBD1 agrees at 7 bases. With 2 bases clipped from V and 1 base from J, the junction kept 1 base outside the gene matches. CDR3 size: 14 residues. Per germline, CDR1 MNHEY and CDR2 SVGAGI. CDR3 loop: CASSYGQAQETQYF. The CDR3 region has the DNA TGTGCCAGCAGTTACGGACAGGCCCAAGAGACCCAGTACTTC.

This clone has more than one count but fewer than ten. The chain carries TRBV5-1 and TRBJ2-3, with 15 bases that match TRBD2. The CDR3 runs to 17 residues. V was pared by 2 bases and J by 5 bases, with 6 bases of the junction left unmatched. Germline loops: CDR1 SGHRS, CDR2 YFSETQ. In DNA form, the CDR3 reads TGCGCCAGCAGCTTCGGGACTAGCGGGGGGCAGGGAGATACGCAGTATTTT. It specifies CASSFGTSGGQGDTQYF.

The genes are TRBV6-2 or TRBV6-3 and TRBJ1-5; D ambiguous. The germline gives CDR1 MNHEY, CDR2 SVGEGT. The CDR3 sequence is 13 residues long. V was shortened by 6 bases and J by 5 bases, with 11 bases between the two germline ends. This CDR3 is CASSPEVYQPQHF. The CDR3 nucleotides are TGTGCCAGCAGCCCCGAGGTTTATCAGCCCCAGCATTTT.

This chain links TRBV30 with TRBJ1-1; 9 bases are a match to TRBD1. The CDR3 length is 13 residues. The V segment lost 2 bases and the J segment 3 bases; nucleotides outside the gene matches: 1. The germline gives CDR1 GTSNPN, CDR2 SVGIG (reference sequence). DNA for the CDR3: TGTGCCTGGAGTTGGACAGGGGACACTGAAGCTTTCTTT. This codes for CAWSWTGDTEAFF.

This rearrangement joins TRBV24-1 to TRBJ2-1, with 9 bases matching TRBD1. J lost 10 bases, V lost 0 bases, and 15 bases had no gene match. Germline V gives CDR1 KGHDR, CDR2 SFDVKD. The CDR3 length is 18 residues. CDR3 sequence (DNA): TGTGCCACCAGTGATTTGTATTCCACCGGGACAGGGTTTGGGGAGCAGTTCTTC. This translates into CATSDLYSTGTGFGEQFF.